The TCR beta chain under discussion was sequenced for a study of Ad26.COV2.S vaccination and SARS-CoV-2 variants. Some clones are missing from TCRdb's copy, which holds only in-frame ones; the method was immunoSEQ multiplex PCR. The sample contains roughly 300,000 clones, roughly 90% of which appear only once. As to treatment: roughly 19 received Ad26.COV2.S at low or high dose, single or two shots; several received placebo; per-sample allocation not given. Sampling took place 63 days after the first vaccine or placebo injection. Participants' vaccine, an Ad26 vector, delivered Wuhan-strain SARS-CoV-2 spike. This TCR was sampled from a person between 18 and 65 years old who received the Ad26.COV2.S COVID-19 vaccine or a placebo. The specimen was peripheral blood, collected in a trial of Ad26.COV2.S vaccine versus placebo.

The CDR3 DNA is TGTGCCAGCAGTTACGGAGCGGACGATACGCAGTATTTT. Protein: CASSYGADDTQYF. The rearrangement uses TRBV28 and TRBJ2-3; tentative D call: TRBD2 (5 bases). The CDR3 loop spans 13 amino acids. Germline V gene data show CDR1 as MDHEN and CDR2 as SYDVKM. V dropped 4 bases and J dropped 6 bases, with 11 bases sitting between them. The complete variable domain, with remaining parts taken from reference TRBV28 and TRBJ2-3, reads DVKVTQSSRYLVKRTGEKVFLECVQDMDHENMFWYRQDPGLGLRLIYFSYDVKMKEKGDIPEGYSVSREKKERFSLILESASTNQTSMYLCASSYGADDTQYFGPGTRLTVL.